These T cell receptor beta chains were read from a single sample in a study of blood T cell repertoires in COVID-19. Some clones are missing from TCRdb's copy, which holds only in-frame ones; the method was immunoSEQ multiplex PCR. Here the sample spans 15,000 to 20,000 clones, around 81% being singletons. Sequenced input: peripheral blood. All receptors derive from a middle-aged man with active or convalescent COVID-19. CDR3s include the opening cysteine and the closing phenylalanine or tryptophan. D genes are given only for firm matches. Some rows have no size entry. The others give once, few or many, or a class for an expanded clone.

CDR3nt: TGTGCCAGTAGTGTCGGGACAGGGAGAACGGATGAGCAGTTCTTC
CDR3aa: CASSVGTGRTDEQFF
d_gene: TRBD1
abundance: .
len: 15
j_gene: TRBJ2-1
v_gene: TRBV19

CDR3nt: TGTGCCAGTAAACAGGGGGTAGACAAAAACATTCAGTACTTC
CDR3aa: CASKQGVDKNIQYF
d_gene: TRBD1
abundance: .
len: 14
j_gene: TRBJ2-4
v_gene: TRBV19

CDR3nt: TGTGCCAGCACCCCTTCGGGGATGTACGAGCAGTACTTC
CDR3aa: CASTPSGMYEQYF
d_gene: .
abundance: .
len: 13
j_gene: TRBJ2-7
v_gene: TRBV7-9

CDR3nt: TGCAGTGCTGGTGGACAGGGCTGGGGGGACTACAATGAGCAGTTCTTC
CDR3aa: CSAGGQGWGDYNEQFF
d_gene: TRBD1
abundance: .
len: 16
j_gene: TRBJ2-1
v_gene: TRBV20-1

CDR3nt: TGTGCCAGCAGTTATTCTGGGGCGCGGAATTCACCCCTCCACTTT
CDR3aa: CASSYSGARNSPLHF
d_gene: .
abundance: .
len: 15
j_gene: TRBJ1-6
v_gene: TRBV6-5

CDR3nt: TGTGCCAGTACTGGAAGGACAGGGTTCGGAGAGACCCAGTACTTC
CDR3aa: CASTGRTGFGETQYF
d_gene: TRBD1
abundance: few
len: 15
j_gene: TRBJ2-5
v_gene: TRBV19

CDR3nt: TGTGCCAGCAGATCTAGCGGGGGGAGCAATGAGCAGTTCTTC
CDR3aa: CASRSSGGSNEQFF
d_gene: TRBD2
abundance: .
len: 14
j_gene: TRBJ2-1
v_gene: TRBV6-4

CDR3nt: TGTGCCAGCAGCTTGGTCTCAGGGGCTGCGGGCACAGATACGCAGTATTTT
CDR3aa: CASSLVSGAAGTDTQYF
d_gene: .
abundance: .
len: 17
j_gene: TRBJ2-3
v_gene: TRBV5-5

CDR3nt: TGTGCCAGTAGTAACACCGCTAGCACAGATACGCAGTATTTT
CDR3aa: CASSNTASTDTQYF
d_gene: .
abundance: .
len: 14
j_gene: TRBJ2-3
v_gene: TRBV19

CDR3nt: TGTGCCAGCAGTCTACGCTCGGGGACTCAGATTCACAATGAGCAGTTCTTC
CDR3aa: CASSLRSGTQIHNEQFF
d_gene: .
abundance: .
len: 17
j_gene: TRBJ2-1
v_gene: TRBV6-6

CDR3nt: TGTGCCAGCAGTGAGGGTTGGTTAATCGACAGTAACTATGGCTACACCTTC
CDR3aa: CASSEGWLIDSNYGYTF
d_gene: .
abundance: .
len: 17
j_gene: TRBJ1-2
v_gene: TRBV2

CDR3nt: TGTGCCAGCAGCCAGGGGGACAGGGGGTATCAGCCCCAGCATTTT
CDR3aa: CASSQGDRGYQPQHF
d_gene: TRBD1
abundance: .
len: 15
j_gene: TRBJ1-5
v_gene: TRBV7-2

CDR3nt: TGTGCCACCAGTCAGGGGCAAAGCTATGGCTACACCTTC
CDR3aa: CATSQGQSYGYTF
d_gene: .
abundance: .
len: 13
j_gene: TRBJ1-2
v_gene: TRBV24-1

CDR3nt: TGTGCCAGCAGTACGGCGGGGACAGTATACGAGCAGTACTTC
CDR3aa: CASSTAGTVYEQYF
d_gene: .
abundance: .
len: 14
j_gene: TRBJ2-7
v_gene: TRBV6-5

CDR3nt: TGTGCCAGCAGCTACGGACAGGGGGTCCACAATGAGCAGTTCTTC
CDR3aa: CASSYGQGVHNEQFF
d_gene: TRBD1
abundance: .
len: 15
j_gene: TRBJ2-1
v_gene: TRBV7-9

CDR3nt: TGTGCCAGCAGCCCCGCTGGACACCTCAGCTATGGCTACACCTTC
CDR3aa: CASSPAGHLSYGYTF
d_gene: .
abundance: .
len: 15
j_gene: TRBJ1-2
v_gene: TRBV7-2